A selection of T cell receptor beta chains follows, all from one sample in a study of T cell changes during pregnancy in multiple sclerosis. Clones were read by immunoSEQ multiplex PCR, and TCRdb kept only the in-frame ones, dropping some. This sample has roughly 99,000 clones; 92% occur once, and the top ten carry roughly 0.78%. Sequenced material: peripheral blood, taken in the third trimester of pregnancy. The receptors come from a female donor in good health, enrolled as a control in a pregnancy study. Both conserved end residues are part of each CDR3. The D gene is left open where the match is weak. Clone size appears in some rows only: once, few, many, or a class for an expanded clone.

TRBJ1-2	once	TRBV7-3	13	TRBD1	TGTGCCAGCAGCCCCGGGACAGGCTTTGGCTACACCTTC	CASSPGTGFGYTF
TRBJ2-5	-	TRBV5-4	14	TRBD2	TGTGCCAGCAGCACACCGGGACTACAAGAGACCCAGTACTTC	CASSTPGLQETQYF
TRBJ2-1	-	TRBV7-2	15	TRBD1	TGTGCCAGCAGCTTAGCGGTACTAACAGGGGATGAGCAGTTCTTC	CASSLAVLTGDEQFF
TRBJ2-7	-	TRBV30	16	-	TGTGCCTGGAGTGTATCCTCGGGCGGGATTACCTACGAGCAGTACTTC	CAWSVSSGGITYEQYF
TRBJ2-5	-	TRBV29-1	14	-	TGCAGCGTTGCAAGTCTAGCGTGGGAAGAGACCCAGTACTTC	CSVASLAWEETQYF
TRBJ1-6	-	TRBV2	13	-	TGTGCCAGCAGGACAGATTATAATTCACCCCTCCACTTT	CASRTDYNSPLHF
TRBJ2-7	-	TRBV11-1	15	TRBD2	TGTGCCAGCAGCTTGTGGAGCGGGGGCCAAAACGAGCAGTACTTC	CASSLWSGGQNEQYF
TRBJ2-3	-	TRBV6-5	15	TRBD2	TGTGCCAGTGGTGGGCGGGGGGCCTTGTCTGATACGCAGTATTTT	CASGGRGALSDTQYF
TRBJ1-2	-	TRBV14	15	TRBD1	TGTGCCAGCAGCCTGACCGGGACAGGGAACTATGGCTACACCTTC	CASSLTGTGNYGYTF
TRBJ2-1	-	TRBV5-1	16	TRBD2	TGCGCCAGCAGCTTTCGGGGACTAGCGGGGGGCAATGAGCAGTTCTTC	CASSFRGLAGGNEQFF
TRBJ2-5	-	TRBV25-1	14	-	TGTGCCAGCAACTCTGATCAGGGTAGGGAGACCCAGTACTTC	CASNSDQGRETQYF
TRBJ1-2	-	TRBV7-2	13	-	TGTGCCAGCAGCCCAGCGGCAGACTATGGCTACACCTTC	CASSPAADYGYTF
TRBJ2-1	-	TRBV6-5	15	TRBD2	TGTGCCAGCAGTCCGGGGACTAGTCCCTACAATGAGCAGTTCTTC	CASSPGTSPYNEQFF
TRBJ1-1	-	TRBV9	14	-	TGTGCCAGCAGCGGGGGACACCTGAACACTGAAGCTTTCTTT	CASSGGHLNTEAFF
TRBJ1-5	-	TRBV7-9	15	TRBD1	TGTGCCAGCAGCTGGGGGACAGGTAGCAATCAGCCCCAGCATTTT	CASSWGTGSNQPQHF
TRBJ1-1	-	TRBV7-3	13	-	TGTGCCAGCAGCATCACAGTGGCCACTGAAGCTTTCTTT	CASSITVATEAFF
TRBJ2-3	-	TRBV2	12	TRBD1	TGTGCCAGCAGTGGGACAGGGGATACGCAGTATTTT	CASSGTGDTQYF
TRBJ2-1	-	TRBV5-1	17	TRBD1	TGCGCCAGCAGCCGATTCGGGACAGGGGTTATCGACAATGAGCAGTTCTTC	CASSRFGTGVIDNEQFF
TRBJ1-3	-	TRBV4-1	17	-	TGCGCCAGCAGCCAAGAAGGACAGAGAAGCTCTGGAAACACCATATATTTT	CASSQEGQRSSGNTIYF
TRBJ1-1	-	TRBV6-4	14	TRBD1	TGTGCCAGCAGTAAGAAGGACAGGGGCACTGAAGCTTTCTTT	CASSKKDRGTEAFF
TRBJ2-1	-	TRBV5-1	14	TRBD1	TGCGCCAGCAGCTTGCGGGACAGGTCGAATGAGCAGTTCTTC	CASSLRDRSNEQFF
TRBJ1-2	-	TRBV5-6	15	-	TGTGCCAGCAGCTTGGCCATACACCAGTCCTATGGCTACACCTTC	CASSLAIHQSYGYTF
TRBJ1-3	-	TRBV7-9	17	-	TGTGCCAGCAGCCTAAGGGCGGGCGTCCGCTCTGGAAACACCATATATTTT	CASSLRAGVRSGNTIYF
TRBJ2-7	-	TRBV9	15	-	TGTGCCAGCAGCGTAGAAGCAGGGGCGTCCTACGAGCAGTACTTC	CASSVEAGASYEQYF
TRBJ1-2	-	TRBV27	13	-	TGTGCCAGTAGTGACCCGCTAGGCTATGGCTACACCTTC	CASSDPLGYGYTF
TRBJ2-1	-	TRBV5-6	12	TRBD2	TGTGCCAGCAGCCAGCGGGGCAATGAGCAGTTCTTC	CASSQRGNEQFF
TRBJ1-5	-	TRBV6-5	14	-	TGTGCCAGCAGTCTCAGGATTAGCAATCAGCCCCAGCATTTT	CASSLRISNQPQHF
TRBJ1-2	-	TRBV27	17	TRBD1	TGTGCCAGCCTTAGCCGAATTTCCGGGACAGGGGTTGGTGGCTACACCTTC	CASLSRISGTGVGGYTF
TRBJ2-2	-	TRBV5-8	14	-	TGTGCCAGCAGCTTCGTCAGGGACACCGGGGAGCTGTTTTTT	CASSFVRDTGELFF
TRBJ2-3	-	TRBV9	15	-	TGTGCCAGCAGCGTAGTCAGCGGGTACACAGATACGCAGTATTTT	CASSVVSGYTDTQYF
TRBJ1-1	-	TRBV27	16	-	TGTGCCAGCAGCCCTTCGGGTAGTCAGAAGAACACTGAAGCTTTCTTT	CASSPSGSQKNTEAFF
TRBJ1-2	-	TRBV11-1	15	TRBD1	TGTGCCAGCAGCCCGGGACAGGGACGGGGCTATGGCTACACCTTC	CASSPGQGRGYGYTF
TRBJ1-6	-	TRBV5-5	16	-	TGTGCCAGCAGCTTTCGTCGGGGGGCTGATAATTCACCCCTCCACTTT	CASSFRRGADNSPLHF
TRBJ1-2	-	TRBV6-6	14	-	TGTGCCAGCAGACCGGGGAGGGGTAACTATGGCTACACCTTC	CASRPGRGNYGYTF
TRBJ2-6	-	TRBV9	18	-	TGTGCCAGCAGCGTGGGGGGACAGCCGAGCTCTGGGGCCAACGTCCTGACTTTC	CASSVGGQPSSGANVLTF
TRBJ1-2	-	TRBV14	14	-	TGTGCCAGCCGGCTTCCAGGGATTCAGGGTGGCTACACCTTC	CASRLPGIQGGYTF
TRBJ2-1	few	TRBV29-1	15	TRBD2	TGCAGCGTTGGTACTAGCGGGGTTGACTACAATGAGCAGTTCTTC	CSVGTSGVDYNEQFF
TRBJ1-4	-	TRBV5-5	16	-	TGTGCCAGCAGCTTGGGACCCACAGACGGTAATGAAAAACTGTTTTTT	CASSLGPTDGNEKLFF
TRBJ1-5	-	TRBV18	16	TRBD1	TGTGCCAGCTCCCCCGGGACAGGGGTTTCTTGGCAGCCCCAGCATTTT	CASSPGTGVSWQPQHF
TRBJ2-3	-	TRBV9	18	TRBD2	TGTGCCAGCAGCGTAGCCCCCCTAGCGGGGGGAAACACAGATACGCAGTATTTT	CASSVAPLAGGNTDTQYF
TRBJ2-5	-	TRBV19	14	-	TGTGCCAGTAGCCAAGGGACTCTTCGAGAGACCCAGTACTTC	CASSQGTLRETQYF
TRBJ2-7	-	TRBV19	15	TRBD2	TGTGCCAGTAGTCGACCGACTAGCGGGGTCTACGAGCAGTACTTC	CASSRPTSGVYEQYF
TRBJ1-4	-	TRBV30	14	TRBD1	TGTGCCTGGAGCCCCGGGACAGATAATGAAAAACTGTTTTTT	CAWSPGTDNEKLFF
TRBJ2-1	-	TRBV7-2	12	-	TGTGCCACCGGAGCGGTTAGGAATGAGCAGTTCTTC	CATGAVRNEQFF
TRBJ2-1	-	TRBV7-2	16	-	TGTGCCAGCAGCTTACTGTCGGCTAGCAGCTACAATGAGCAGTTCTTC	CASSLLSASSYNEQFF
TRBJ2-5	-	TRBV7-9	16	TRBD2	TGTGCCAGCAGTTCGACTAGCGGGGGTTTCAGAGAGACCCAGTACTTC	CASSSTSGGFRETQYF
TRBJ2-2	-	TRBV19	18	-	TGTGCCAGTAGTATAGATCTCCCAGGGTGGCTTGATACCGGGGAGCTGTTTTTT	CASSIDLPGWLDTGELFF
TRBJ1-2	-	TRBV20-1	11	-	TGCAGTCTTGGGGGCAACTATGGCTACACCTTC	CSLGGNYGYTF
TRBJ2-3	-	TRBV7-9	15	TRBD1	TGTGCCAGCAGCTCAGGGACAGGGGGCACAGATACGCAGTATTTT	CASSSGTGGTDTQYF